One and the same sample provided the 26 T cell receptor beta chains below, sequenced in a study of blood T cell repertoires in COVID-19. Profiled with immunoSEQ multiplex PCR; TCRdb holds only in-frame clones, not every one. Here the sample spans approximately 200,000 clones, roughly 90% being singletons. Sequenced sample: peripheral blood. Source of these receptors: a man in his forties or fifties with active or convalescent COVID-19.

This clone was seen once. The rearrangement links TRBV15 to TRBJ1-3; TRBD1 matches 7 bases. V lost 0 bases and J lost 2; bases outside the gene matches: 4. The CDR3 is 16 residues long. The V gene's germline CDR1 is LNHNV and CDR2 YYDKDF (reference sequence). The CDR3 protein is CATSRDRGSPGNTIYF. The CDR3 region has the DNA TGTGCCACCAGCAGAGACAGGGGGTCCCCTGGAAACACCATATATTTT.

The chain has TRBV20-1 and TRBJ2-4; TRBD2 agrees at 11 bases. The germline CDR1 and CDR2 sequences are DFQATT and SNEGSKA (reference sequence). Trimming took 3 bases from V and 0 from J; bases not matched to a gene: 10. There are 18 residues in the CDR3. The CDR3, as DNA: TGCAGTGCTAGTAGGGCTAGCGGGGGGACTCTAGCCAAAAACATTCAGTACTTC. This translates into CSASRASGGTLAKNIQYF.

The chain employs TRBV10-1 and TRBJ2-1; possibly TRBD2 for D (5 bases). The CDR3 loop spans 15 amino acids. V gave up 0 bases and J gave up 6 bases, with 12 bases separating them. CDR1 and CDR2 from the germline V gene are WNHNN and SYGVQD (reference sequence). CDR3 protein: CASSESRASSNEQFF. The CDR3 DNA sequence: TGCGCCAGCAGTGAGTCGCGGGCTAGTAGCAATGAGCAGTTCTTC.

The chain uses TRBV19 and TRBJ1-3, with D maybe TRBD1 (5 bases). V lost 9 bases and J lost 0, with 15 bases in between. Germline V CDR1 and CDR2: LNHDA, SQIVND (reference sequence). The CDR3 has 15 amino acids. CDR3 DNA: TGTGCCAGCCAGGGACTACCAAACTCTGGAAACACCATATATTTT. Protein: CASQGLPNSGNTIYF.

V and J are TRBV27 and TRBJ1-2, with D unclear. V lost 6 bases and J 8 bases, leaving 13 bases between the germline ends. CDR3 size: 12 residues. Germline values: CDR1 MNHEY, CDR2 SMNVEV (reference sequence). CDR3 coding DNA: TGTGCCAGCAGCCCGTCCGGAGGCGGCTACACCTTC. It codes for CASSPSGGGYTF.

The chain employs TRBV6-5 and TRBJ2-3; 7 bases match TRBD1. The CDR3 is made up of 14 amino acids. Germline CDR1 MNHEY, CDR2 SVGAGI. V trimming: 8 bases; J trimming: 2 bases; junction bases outside the gene matches: 7. CDR3 region: CASPDRSSTDTQYF. In DNA, the CDR3 is TGTGCCAGCCCGGACAGGAGCTCCACAGATACGCAGTATTTT.

This clone was counted a single time. The genes are TRBV27 and TRBJ2-7; 10 bases line up with TRBD1. After removal of 4 bases from V and 5 bases from J, the junction contained 8 bases not matched to a gene. The germline V gene has CDR1 MNHEY and CDR2 SMNVEV (reference sequence). The CDR3 totals 15 residues. CDR3 in amino acids: CASSYIGTGAHEQYF. In DNA form, the CDR3 reads TGTGCCAGCAGTTACATAGGGACAGGGGCCCACGAGCAGTACTTC.

V is TRBV2 and J is TRBJ1-2, with D perhaps matching TRBD1 (5 bases). The CDR3 is 14 amino acids. V was pared by 1 base and J by 8 bases, with 14 bases between. Germline lookup yields CDR1 SNHLY and CDR2 FYNNEI. The CDR3 coding sequence is TGTGCCAGCAGTGAAGGATGGGCAAGGGGAGGCTACACCTTC. Its translation is CASSEGWARGGYTF.

The chain has TRBV27 and TRBJ1-1; D possibly corresponds to TRBD1 (6 bases). Looked up from germline, CDR1 is MNHEY and CDR2 is SMNVEV (reference sequence). The CDR3 loop spans 14 amino acids. V was trimmed by 3 bases and J by 2 bases, leaving 10 bases between them. The CDR3 loop reads CASSFGRGNTEAFF. The DNA of the CDR3 is TGTGCCAGCAGTTTCGGCAGGGGAAACACTGAAGCTTTCTTT.

The V gene is TRBV10-2, the J gene TRBJ2-7, with D tentatively TRBD1 (6 bases). Trimming removed 8 bases from V and 2 bases from J, with 19 bases in between. Per germline, CDR1 WSHSY and CDR2 SAAADI. CDR3 length equals 15 residues. The CDR3 region is CASYGLDSLTYEQYF. As DNA, the CDR3 is TGCGCCAGCTACGGGTTGGACAGCCTAACCTACGAGCAGTACTTC.

In this sample, this clone turned up once. The rearrangement links TRBV19 to TRBJ1-5; maybe TRBD1 (5 bases). CDR1 and CDR2 from the germline V gene are LNHDA and SQIVND (reference sequence). The CDR3 extends over 15 amino acids. Trimming cost V 8 bases and J 0 bases, with 14 bases left between them. CDR3 sequence reads: CASLPSGVSNQPQHF. The CDR3 DNA reads as TGTGCCAGTCTCCCGTCGGGGGTTAGCAATCAGCCCCAGCATTTT.

V and J are TRBV2 and TRBJ2-2, with D possibly matching TRBD1 (6 bases). Germline V gene lookup returns CDR1 SNHLY and CDR2 FYNNEI. V dropped 7 bases and J dropped 0 bases, with 9 bases sitting between them. The CDR3 has 14 residues. CDR3 in DNA: TGTGCCAGCACCCGACAGGCGAACACCGGGGAGCTGTTTTTT. Protein sequence: CASTRQANTGELFF. The whole variable domain, filled in from reference TRBV2 and TRBJ2-2, reads EPEVTQTPSHQVTQMGQEVILRCVPISNHLYFYWYRQILGQKVEFLVSFYNNEISEKSEIFDDQFSVERPDGSNFTLKIRSTKLEDSAMYFCASTRQANTGELFFGEGSRLTVL.

This rearrangement joins TRBV6-5 to TRBJ1-2; 12 bases align to TRBD1. Trimming took 11 bases from V and 8 from J; bases not matched to a gene: 6. Per the germline V gene, CDR1 is MNHEY and CDR2 is SVGAGI. The CDR3 has 12 amino acids. The CDR3 bases are TGTGCCGGGGGACAGGGGGCTGGCGGCTACACCTTC. Its translation is CAGGQGAGGYTF.

The chain couples TRBV4-1 to TRBJ2-1; D is possibly TRBD1 (6 bases). Looked up from germline, CDR1 is MGHRA and CDR2 is YSYEKL. Trimming cost V 4 bases and J 1 base, with 14 bases left between them. This CDR3 comprises 16 residues. The CDR3: CASSRLTGPSYNEQFF. The CDR3 coding sequence is TGCGCCAGCAGCCGCCTGACAGGCCCTTCCTACAATGAGCAGTTCTTC.

CDR3 bases: TGTGCCACCAGTGATGGCGGGGAGGATCCGACAACTAATGAAAAACTGTTTTTT. It is translated as CATSDGGEDPTTNEKLFF. The chain links TRBV24-1 to TRBJ1-4; D is uncertain. This CDR3 is built from 18 residues. CDR1 and CDR2 (germline): KGHDR, SFDVKD. Between the trimmed V and J ends, which lost 3 bases and 0 bases, there was a span of 16 bases.

This chain joins TRBV4-1 and TRBJ2-7, with TRBD2 matching over 14 bases. In germline, CDR1 is MGHRA, CDR2 YSYEKL. The CDR3 runs 16 residues. V lost 5 bases, J lost 3 bases, and 6 bases stayed unmatched. The CDR3 is CASSDGLAGGNYEQYF. In DNA, the CDR3 is TGCGCCAGCAGCGACGGACTAGCGGGGGGAAACTACGAGCAGTACTTC.

This clone appeared once. The chain is built from TRBV4-2 and TRBJ1-1; D not resolved. Germline V gene data show CDR1 as LGHNA and CDR2 as YNFKEQ. Trimming took 8 bases from V and 1 from J, leaving 14 bases between them. This CDR3 region has 14 residues. CDR3 loop: CASSAAGRNTEAFF. CDR3 coding DNA: TGTGCCAGCTCGGCGGCGGGCCGGAACACTGAAGCTTTCTTT.

This rearrangement joins TRBV2 to TRBJ2-7, with TRBD2 identical over 9 bases. V dropped 8 bases and J dropped 12; count of bases not matched to a gene: 8. This CDR3 comprises 11 residues. The germline gives CDR1 SNHLY, CDR2 FYNNEI. CDR3 in amino acids: CASQLAGGWYF. For the CDR3, the DNA is TGTGCCAGCCAACTAGCGGGTGGGTGGTACTTC.

The genes are TRBV19 and TRBJ1-3, with D perhaps TRBD1 (6 bases). This CDR3 comprises 16 residues. Germline loops: CDR1 LNHDA, CDR2 SQIVND (reference sequence). Trimming took off 4 bases at V and 0 bases at J, with 13 bases between the two ends. The DNA of the CDR3 is TGTGCCAGTAGTAGGACAGATACTAACTCTGGAAACACCATATATTTT. Translation gives CASSRTDTNSGNTIYF.

This clone was found many times. The chain is built from TRBV5-1 and TRBJ1-6; D unresolved. The germline CDR1 and CDR2 sequences are SGHRS and YFSETQ. Trimming removed 0 bases from V and 9 bases from J, with 13 bases in between. The CDR3 extends over 15 amino acids. In DNA form, the CDR3 reads TGCGCCAGCAGCTTGGAGACGGCTAGATTTTCACCCCTCCACTTT. Amino acids: CASSLETARFSPLHF.

The chain combines TRBV27 with TRBJ1-2, with 7 nucleotides matching TRBD1. Germline V lookup: CDR1 MNHEY, CDR2 SMNVEV (reference sequence). The V and J ends lost 8 bases and 4 bases, in that order; junction bases with no gene match: 10. The CDR3 contains 14 residues. CDR3 residues: CASASQGWAYGYTF. The DNA for the CDR3 is TGTGCCAGCGCTTCACAGGGGTGGGCCTATGGCTACACCTTC.

The gene calls are TRBV18 and TRBJ2-1; 9 bases fit TRBD2. Trimming at V came to 2 bases and at J to 5 bases, leaving 10 bases not matched to a gene. Looked up from germline, CDR1 is KGHSH and CDR2 is LQKENI. The CDR3 runs 17 residues. CDR3 sequence reads: CASSPSRGGAGNNEQFF. CDR3 sequence (DNA): TGTGCCAGCTCACCATCGCGCGGGGGGGCCGGGAACAATGAGCAGTTCTTC.

The chain recombines TRBV5-1 with TRBJ2-5; 10 positions match TRBD2. The J segment lost 4 bases and the V segment lost 4 bases, leaving 7 bases of the junction unmatched. This CDR3 contains 15 residues. Germline loops: CDR1 SGHRS, CDR2 YFSETQ. CDR3 nucleotides: TGCGCCAGCAGCGGTAGCGGGGGGACCGGAGAGACCCAGTACTTC. The encoded protein is CASSGSGGTGETQYF.

The J gene is TRBJ1-4, the V gene TRBV7-6, with D perhaps TRBD1 (6 bases). CDR1 SGHVS and CDR2 FNYEAQ come from the germline V gene. The CDR3 is 14 amino acids. V was shortened by 3 bases and J by 8 bases, with 13 bases between the two germline ends. For the CDR3, the DNA is TGTGCCAGCAGCTTTAACAGGGACCGCGAAAAACTGTTTTTT. This gives the protein CASSFNRDREKLFF.

The V call is TRBV5-8, the J call TRBJ2-7; 7 bases line up with TRBD2. The CDR3 contains 14 residues. Looked up from germline, CDR1 is SGHTS and CDR2 is YDEGEE. Unmatched junction bases numbered 10, after V lost 3 bases and J lost 7 bases. The CDR3 here is CASSSGTIPSEQYF. In nucleotides, the CDR3 is TGTGCCAGCAGCTCCGGGACTATACCTTCAGAGCAGTACTTC. Variable domain in full (rest from reference TRBV5-8 and TRBJ2-7): EAGVTQSPTHLIKTRGQQATLRCSPISGHTSVYWYQQALGLGLQFLLWYDEGEERNRGNFPPRFSGRQFPNYSSELNVNALELEDSALYLCASSSGTIPSEQYFGPGTRLTVT.

The chain employs TRBV2 and TRBJ1-2; a weak D match, TRBD1 (6 bases). Germline V gives CDR1 SNHLY, CDR2 FYNNEI. The CDR3 covers 14 residues. V lost 5 bases to trimming and J lost 7 bases, with 17 bases between them. The CDR3 region has the DNA TGTGCCAGCAGTTCACAGGGTAATGAAGCTGGCTACACCTTC. Protein product: CASSSQGNEAGYTF. The full variable domain, in which reference TRBV2 and TRBJ1-2 provide the parts outside the CDR3, is EPEVTQTPSHQVTQMGQEVILRCVPISNHLYFYWYRQILGQKVEFLVSFYNNEISEKSEIFDDQFSVERPDGSNFTLKIRSTKLEDSAMYFCASSSQGNEAGYTFGSGTRLTVV.